This record looks at one T cell receptor (beta chain) sequence and its context. The CDR3 contains 11 residues. Trimming took 7 bases from V and 0 from J, leaving 3 bases between them. CDR1 and CDR2 (germline): MNHNS, SASEGT. The entry originates in a study of shared clonotypes between healthy human individuals. CD45RO-negative cells were positively selected for CCR7, leaving out terminally differentiated effector memory CD45RA+ cells. Sequencing used immunoSEQ multiplex PCR; TCRdb keeps in-frame clones, though not all of them. The sample holds almost 700,000 clones, about 90% seen once. This rearrangement joins TRBV6-1 to TRBJ1-1, with D unresolved. This receptor was obtained from a young man in good health. Sequenced input: naive CD8+ T cells sorted from blood. The CDR3, as DNA: TGTGCCAGCAAGATGAACACTGAAGCTTTCTTT. Translating gives CASKMNTEAFF.